This T cell receptor (beta chain) was captured in a study of early T cells in non-severe SARS-CoV-2 infection. A few counts support this clonotype. Each single cDNA molecule received a unique molecular identifier. TCRdb re-analysed the 5' RACE reads in MiXCR, keeping a single row per CDR3 protein. The data show roughly 77,000 distinct CDR3 sequences, around 12% seen once. The CDR3 is made up of 11 amino acids. Germline loops: CDR1 SGHTA, CDR2 FQGNSA. V lost 5 bases and J 7 bases, leaving 8 bases between the germline ends. The J gene is TRBJ2-5, the V gene TRBV7-2, with D unresolved. The receptor's source is an adult who was a healthcare worker with PCR-confirmed SARS-CoV-2 infection or an uninfected control (not recorded which). Sequenced: whole blood. For the CDR3, the DNA is TGTGCCAGCAGCCCGCCCGGGACCCAGTACTTC. Protein product: CASSPPGTQYF.